This entry concerns a single TCR beta chain. Its antigen is not known. The data were obtained in a study of post-analysis software for immune sequencing data. As for the study in general: Relapsing-remitting, secondary progressive and progressive-relapsing multiple sclerosis were all included among the disease courses.

V was pared by 5 bases and J by 2 bases, with 21 bases between. Germline V CDR1 and CDR2: SGHTA, FQGNSA. This CDR3 is built from 18 residues. Study-wide results and limits: Significantly lower normalized Chao1 diversity was seen in multiple sclerosis patients than in controls. Relative to controls, patients had about 5 TRBV segments at higher frequency, with TRBV5-6, TRBV5-1 and TRBV20-1 among these. The F measure placed samples prepared in the same batch into strongly shared clusters.

Unique molecular identifiers were built into the TCR beta cDNA libraries. The yield from about 1 to 10 million T cells was 500,000 or so cDNA molecules in total. MiXCR was run by TCRdb on the PCR reads, yielding one entry per CDR3 protein. The sample shows 650,000 to 850,000 distinct CDR3 sequences, roughly 50% of them seen only once. Sequences were obtained from blood. This sequence was found in a girl between 10 and 17 years old with multiple sclerosis. The V gene is TRBV7-2, the J gene TRBJ1-4; TRBD1 is a possible D gene (5 bases). The DNA for the CDR3 is TGTGCCAGCAGCCGTCTTGGGGGGTATGGAGGGACTAATGAAAAACTGTTTTTT. Translating it yields CASSRLGGYGGTNEKLFF. Supplemented by reference TRBV7-2 and TRBJ1-4, the full variable domain reads GAGVSQSPSNKVTEKGKDVELRCDPISGHTALYWYRQSLGQGLEFLIYFQGNSAPDKSGLPSDRFSAERTGGSVSTLTIQRTQQEDSAVYLCASSRLGGYGGTNEKLFFGSGTQLSVL.